This TCR beta chain originates from a study of OX40 agonist ivuxolimab in advanced cancers. Study-level information: Ivuxolimab, which is an agonistic anti-OX40 (CD134) antibody, was administered to the patients. Under the entry rules, prior anti-PD-1, anti-PD-L1 or anti-CTLA-4 therapy was allowed, and about 40% had some. Partial responses were achieved by three patients, one with hepatocellular carcinoma and two with cutaneous melanoma.

V lost 4 bases, J lost 4 bases, and 7 bases stayed unmatched. Germline CDR1 reads SGHAT; CDR2 reads FQNNGV. The CDR3 sequence is 15 residues long. Turning to this clone: Its antigen is currently unknown.

TCRdb's copy holds only in-frame clones and misses some; the assay was immunoSEQ multiplex PCR. The repertoire has approximately 90,000 clones, approximately 90% of them found once; the top ten carry more than 0.25%. Study conclusions and caveats: Researchers report that CD8+ T cells had, on average, more expanded clones than CD4+.

The chain links TRBV11-2 to TRBJ2-3; 8 nucleotides align to TRBD2. This TCR came from an adult with an advanced solid tumor such as melanoma, head and neck, liver or kidney cancer. Source: CD4+ or CD8+ T cells sorted from blood, taken in a trial of the OX40 agonist ivuxolimab. CDR3 sequence reads: CASSSGTRTPDTQYF. The CDR3, as DNA: TGTGCCAGCAGCTCCGGGACTAGAACCCCAGATACGCAGTATTTT.